This entry lists 27 T cell receptor beta chains sequenced from one sample in a study of early T cells in non-severe SARS-CoV-2 infection. TCRdb processed the 5' RACE reads anew with MiXCR; each CDR3 protein has one entry. This sample has 25,000 to 30,000 distinct CDR3 sequences, with about 5% found just once. The sequenced sample was whole blood. The receptors were sampled from an adult who was a healthcare worker with PCR-confirmed SARS-CoV-2 infection or an uninfected control (not recorded which).

This clonotype has a count of ten or more. The CDR3 nucleotides read TGTGCCAGCTCACTCGGACTAGTTTACAATGAGCAGTTCTTC. Translating it yields CASSLGLVYNEQFF. The genes are TRBV18 and TRBJ2-1, with TRBD2 identical over 7 bases. The germline gives CDR1 KGHSH, CDR2 LQKENI. V shed 4 bases, J shed 4 bases, and the junction held 4 bases outside the gene matches. The CDR3 runs to 14 residues.

In its sample, this clonotype was seen many times. The genes are TRBV7-2 and TRBJ2-3; D is possibly TRBD2 (6 bases). Germline values: CDR1 SGHTA, CDR2 FQGNSA. The CDR3 loop spans 15 amino acids. V was pared by 7 bases and J by 6 bases, with 20 bases between. CDR3 bases: TGTGCCAGCATCCTATCGGGCGGGGTTCCGGATACGCAGTATTTT. Its protein product is CASILSGGVPDTQYF.

This clonotype was counted ten times or more. This CDR3 reads CSARTGGRGPTDTQYF. In DNA, the CDR3 is TGCAGTGCTAGGACGGGGGGCAGGGGGCCCACAGATACGCAGTATTTT. The rearrangement links TRBV20-1 to TRBJ2-3, with a weak D call TRBD1 (8 bases). Trimming removed 3 bases at V and 2 bases at J, with 18 bases between. The CDR3 length is 16 residues. Germline V gene sequence: CDR1 DFQATT, CDR2 SNEGSKA (reference sequence).

The CDR3: CASSLGTGEETQYF. The CDR3 DNA reads as TGTGCCAGCAGCTTGGGTACAGGGGAAGAGACCCAGTACTTC. The rearrangement links TRBV5-4 to TRBJ2-5; TRBD1 matches 7 bases. The germline CDR1 and CDR2 sequences are SGHNT and YYREEE (reference sequence). This CDR3 is 14 amino acids long. The trim removed 0 bases at V and 3 bases at J, leaving 2 bases unmatched.

At least ten counts were recorded for this clonotype. The chain combines TRBV7-9 with TRBJ2-1; TRBD1 matches at 7 bases. V dropped 5 bases and J dropped 1; count of bases not matched to a gene: 5. Looked up from germline, CDR1 is SEHNR and CDR2 is FQNEAQ (reference sequence). This CDR3 spans 15 amino acids. Here the CDR3 reads CASSGGQVSYNEQFF. The CDR3 nucleotides read TGTGCCAGCAGCGGCGGACAGGTTTCCTACAATGAGCAGTTCTTC.

The chain has TRBV18 and TRBJ2-5, with D possibly matching TRBD2 (6 bases). Germline lookup yields CDR1 KGHSH and CDR2 LQKENI. The CDR3 has 13 residues. Trimming stripped 8 bases from V and 5 bases from J, with 15 bases between. In DNA, the CDR3 is TGTGCCAGCACCCTACAAGGGAGGGAGACCCAGTACTTC. Its protein product is CASTLQGRETQYF.

This clonotype came up many times. This chain uses TRBV5-1 with TRBJ2-3, with D hard to call. CDR1 is SGHRS and CDR2 is YFSETQ in the germline V gene. This CDR3 spans 16 amino acids. Trimming removed 0 bases at V and 2 bases at J, with 13 bases between. The CDR3 sequence: CASSLDSPRPTDTQYF. In DNA form, the CDR3 reads TGCGCCAGCAGCTTGGATTCGCCAAGGCCCACAGATACGCAGTATTTT.

Only a few counts were recorded for this clonotype. V and J are TRBV27 and TRBJ2-2, with D uncertain. V was pared by 2 bases and J by 7 bases, with 8 bases between. This CDR3 has 13 amino acids. Looked up from germline, CDR1 is MNHEY and CDR2 is SMNVEV (reference sequence). The CDR3 spells CASSLKRFGELFF. For the CDR3, the DNA is TGTGCCAGCAGTTTAAAGAGATTCGGGGAGCTGTTTTTT.

This clonotype was seen ten or more times. Written as DNA, the CDR3 is TGTGCCAGCTCACCCGGTCAGGGGAACTACAATGAGCAGTTCTTC. Translated: CASSPGQGNYNEQFF. This rearrangement joins TRBV18 to TRBJ2-1, with D perhaps matching TRBD1 (6 bases). Looked up from germline, CDR1 is KGHSH and CDR2 is LQKENI. The CDR3 spans 15 residues. Trimming took 3 bases from V and 3 from J, leaving 12 bases between them.

There are many counts of this clonotype. The genes are TRBV12-3 or TRBV12-4 and TRBJ2-3; 7 nucleotides agree with TRBD2. This CDR3 contains 15 residues. The trim removed 5 bases at V and 2 bases at J, leaving 7 bases unmatched. The CDR3 DNA is TGTGCCAGCAGTGTACTGGCGGGGGTCACAGATACGCAGTATTTT. This encodes CASSVLAGVTDTQYF.

This clonotype was seen ten or more times. The rearrangement joins TRBV28 to TRBJ2-3; D gene ambiguous. Germline CDR1 reads MDHEN; CDR2 reads SYDVKM. Trimming left V 6 bases short and J 2 bases short, with 18 bases between. The CDR3 totals 16 residues. The DNA for the CDR3 is TGTGCCAGCAGCTCGACTTCGGACGGGCACACAGATACGCAGTATTTT. Translation gives CASSSTSDGHTDTQYF.

This clonotype was recorded many times. V gene TRBV9 combines with J gene TRBJ1-4; D gene ambiguous. From germline, CDR1 is SGDLS and CDR2 YYNGEE. Trimming left V 1 base short and J 3 bases short, with 4 bases between. The CDR3 runs to 13 residues. CDR3: CASSVSPNEKLFF. The CDR3 DNA reads TGTGCCAGCAGCGTATCCCCTAATGAAAAACTGTTTTTT.

This clonotype was recorded at least ten times. This CDR3 reads CASSLGPDRGLYNEQFF. The DNA of the CDR3 is TGTGCCAGCAGTCTGGGACCGGACAGGGGTCTTTACAATGAGCAGTTCTTC. V usage is TRBV27 and J usage is TRBJ2-1, with 9 bases matching TRBD1. The CDR3 loop spans 17 amino acids. From germline, CDR1 is MNHEY and CDR2 SMNVEV (reference sequence). The V and J ends lost 5 bases and 4 bases, in that order; junction bases with no gene match: 12.

This clonotype showed up many times. The V call is TRBV7-9, the J call TRBJ1-3; D call uncertain. The V end was cut by 0 bases, the J end by 4 bases, with 4 bases between. The CDR3 covers 13 residues. CDR1 and CDR2 from the germline V gene are SEHNR and FQNEAQ (reference sequence). The CDR3 bases are TGTGCCAGCAGCTTAGCGTCGGGAAACACCATATATTTT. This gives the protein CASSLASGNTIYF.

This clonotype occurred a few times. The chain is built from TRBV6-6 and TRBJ2-4, with 12 bases fitting TRBD1. There are 17 residues in the CDR3. Per the germline V gene, CDR1 is MNHNY and CDR2 is SVGAGI (reference sequence). J was trimmed by 3 bases and V by 2 bases; bases with no gene match: 5. The DNA of the CDR3 is TGTGCCAGCAGTTACGCGGGACAGGGGGCTAGCAAAAACATTCAGTACTTC. Protein sequence: CASSYAGQGASKNIQYF.

This clonotype was observed at least ten times. The chain combines TRBV20-1 with TRBJ2-1; 10 nucleotides agree with TRBD2. CDR1 is DFQATT and CDR2 is SNEGSKA in the germline V gene (reference sequence). The CDR3 sequence is 14 residues long. V gave up 5 bases and J gave up 6 bases; unmatched junction bases: 7. The CDR3 DNA follows: TGCAGTGCTGCTAGCGGGAGCGTTGGCAATGAGCAGTTCTTC. Translated, it gives CSAASGSVGNEQFF.

This clonotype was recorded at least ten times. The chain links TRBV29-1 to TRBJ2-1, with D possibly being TRBD1 or TRBD2 (5 bases each). V was clipped by 4 bases and J by 2 bases, with 12 bases between them. Germline values: CDR1 SQVTM, CDR2 ANQGSEA. The CDR3 spans 14 residues. The CDR3 spells CSVVHGTAYNEQFF. For the CDR3, the DNA is TGCAGCGTTGTCCATGGGACGGCCTACAATGAGCAGTTCTTC.

The chain uses TRBV7-2 and TRBJ2-1; 7 bases are a match to TRBD2. Per germline, CDR1 SGHTA and CDR2 FQGNSA. This CDR3 spans 13 amino acids. The V gene end was trimmed by 5 bases and the J gene end by 7 bases; junction bases not matched to a gene: 5. The DNA for the CDR3 is TGTGCCAGCAGCCCATGGGGGGGTAATGAGCAGTTCTTC. Encoded protein: CASSPWGGNEQFF.

This clonotype came up many times. CDR3 in DNA: TGCGCCAGCAGCTCTAAATGGACAGGGGACACCGGGGAGCTGTTTTTT. Its translation: CASSSKWTGDTGELFF. V and J are TRBV5-1 and TRBJ2-2; 9 bases are shared with TRBD1. CDR1 SGHRS and CDR2 YFSETQ come from the germline V gene. With V trimmed by 3 bases and J by 3 bases, 6 bases remained unmatched. The CDR3 extends over 16 amino acids.

The table lists this clonotype with many counts. The rearrangement uses TRBV7-2 and TRBJ2-1; maybe TRBD1 (5 bases). This CDR3 comprises 14 residues. CDR1 is SGHTA, CDR2 FQGNSA, per germline. The ends were cut back, 3 bases at V and 7 bases at J, with 13 bases in the middle. CDR3 sequence (DNA): TGTGCCAGCAGCTTTACAGGCCAGGGAAATGAGCAGTTCTTC. Its translation is CASSFTGQGNEQFF.

This clonotype has at least ten counts. V is TRBV12-3 or TRBV12-4 and J is TRBJ2-2, with a tentative D call TRBD2 (6 bases). The CDR3 spans 16 residues. Deletions cut 2 bases from V and 4 bases from J, with 14 bases between. DNA for the CDR3: TGTGCCAGCAGTTTAATTCTGGTGGGGGGCACCGGGGAGCTGTTTTTT. This translates into CASSLILVGGTGELFF.

This clonotype was counted many times. The gene calls are TRBV4-2 and TRBJ1-5, with D maybe TRBD1 (5 bases). This CDR3 is 19 amino acids long. Trimming left V 0 bases short and J 0 bases short, with 18 bases between. The germline CDR1 and CDR2 sequences are LGHNA and YNFKEQ. The CDR3 is CASSQDSASGAYSNQPQHF. The CDR3 DNA reads TGTGCCAGCAGCCAAGATTCGGCCAGTGGGGCTTATAGCAATCAGCCCCAGCATTTT.

This clonotype has a count of ten or more. The chain has TRBV29-1 and TRBJ2-3; possible D gene TRBD2, 6 bases. This CDR3 spans 16 amino acids. Per the germline V gene, CDR1 is SQVTM and CDR2 is ANQGSEA. The ends were cut back, 1 base at V and 0 bases at J, with 14 bases in the middle. The chain's CDR3 is CSVEGQGGMSTDTQYF. For the CDR3, the DNA is TGCAGCGTTGAAGGACAAGGCGGGATGAGCACAGATACGCAGTATTTT.

This clonotype was counted many times. The rearrangement links TRBV29-1 to TRBJ1-2; D remains ambiguous. Trimming removed 8 bases at V and 0 bases at J, with 13 bases between. CDR1 is SQVTM, CDR2 ANQGSEA, per germline. The CDR3 contains 13 residues. CDR3 coding DNA: TGCAGCATTTACAGCATGGCTAACTATGGCTACACCTTC. Protein: CSIYSMANYGYTF.

This clonotype has more than one count but fewer than ten. V and J are TRBV11-2 and TRBJ2-7; no reliable D call. There are 15 residues in the CDR3. Germline V gene data show CDR1 as SGHAT and CDR2 as FQNNGV. Trimming cost V 5 bases and J 0 bases, with 14 bases left between them. The CDR3 region is CASSRTELSSYEQYF. In DNA, the CDR3 is TGTGCCAGCAGCCGGACGGAACTTAGCTCCTACGAGCAGTACTTC.

This clonotype was seen at least ten times. This chain's CDR3 is CASSFEVEGGNSNQPQHF. In DNA, the CDR3 is TGTGCCAGCAGTTTCGAAGTAGAGGGAGGTAATAGCAATCAGCCCCAGCATTTT. The V gene is TRBV28, the J gene TRBJ1-5; D gene uncertain. Germline V gives CDR1 MDHEN, CDR2 SYDVKM. The V end lost 3 bases, the J end lost 0 bases, and 18 bases lay between the germline ends. This CDR3 region has 18 residues.

By share, this clonotype counts as medium-sized. The chain carries TRBV25-1 and TRBJ2-5, with D possibly TRBD2 on 6 matching bases. CDR1 is MGHDK and CDR2 is SYGVNS in the germline V gene. There are 17 residues in the CDR3. The V gene lost 4 bases and the J gene lost 5 bases, with 23 bases spanning the gap. The CDR3 loop is CASSVSHLATVEETQYF. The CDR3 DNA sequence: TGTGCCAGCAGTGTTTCCCACCTAGCGACAGTGGAGGAGACCCAGTACTTC.